Listed here are 30 T cell receptor beta chains from one sample, sequenced in a study of T cell changes during pregnancy in multiple sclerosis. Clones were sequenced by immunoSEQ multiplex PCR, and TCRdb holds only the in-frame ones, with some missing. The profile shows approximately 30,000 clones, just over 90% of them singletons. Sample: CD8+ T cells from peripheral blood mononuclear cells, taken before pregnancy. The source of these receptors is a female donor with multiple sclerosis, enrolled in a pregnancy study.

The chain carries TRBV10-2 and TRBJ2-3, with 13 bases fitting TRBD2. The CDR3 is 14 amino acids. Germline loops: CDR1 WSHSY, CDR2 SAAADI. J gave up 3 bases and V 8 bases, and 2 bases lay outside the gene matches. Written as DNA, the CDR3 is TGCGCCAGCCAGACTAGCGGGAGGACAGATACGCAGTATTTT. Translating it yields CASQTSGRTDTQYF.

V is TRBV30 and J is TRBJ1-1; D not resolved. CDR1 is GTSNPN, CDR2 SVGIG, per germline (reference sequence). This CDR3 region has 16 residues. Between the trimmed V and J ends, which lost 2 bases and 4 bases, there was a span of 20 bases. The CDR3 spells CAWSRWEEVRSTEAFF. DNA for the CDR3: TGTGCCTGGAGTCGGTGGGAGGAAGTAAGGTCCACTGAAGCTTTCTTT.

The rearrangement joins TRBV27 to TRBJ2-1; TRBD2 agrees at 7 bases. CDR1 is MNHEY, CDR2 SMNVEV, per germline (reference sequence). V dropped 7 bases and J dropped 0; count of bases not matched to a gene: 6. This CDR3 is 15 amino acids long. CDR3 sequence reads: CASTRDYNSYNEQFF. As DNA, the CDR3 is TGTGCCAGCACCCGGGACTACAACTCCTACAATGAGCAGTTCTTC.

The chain couples TRBV4-2 to TRBJ2-5, with D unresolved. The CDR3 contains 15 residues. The V gene lost 0 bases and the J gene lost 2 bases, with 10 bases spanning the gap. The germline gives CDR1 LGHNA, CDR2 YNFKEQ. In DNA form, the CDR3 reads TGTGCCAGCAGCCAAGAGCCTATCTCTCAAGAGACCCAGTACTTC. Its translation is CASSQEPISQETQYF.

Sample share makes this clone medium-sized. The chain uses TRBV27 and TRBJ2-7, with 11 nucleotides matching TRBD2. Germline V gives CDR1 MNHEY, CDR2 SMNVEV (reference sequence). Trimming at V came to 5 bases and at J to 5 bases, leaving 8 bases not matched to a gene. This CDR3 has 15 amino acids. CDR3 DNA sequence: TGTGCCAGCAGTAGTAGCGGGGGGGCAGGAGACGAGCAGTACTTC. This translates into CASSSSGGAGDEQYF.

This sequence joins TRBV7-9 and TRBJ2-7; the D is unclear. Trimming took off 0 bases at V and 5 bases at J, with 5 bases between the two ends. Germline values: CDR1 SEHNR, CDR2 FQNEAQ (reference sequence). The CDR3 is made up of 12 amino acids. This CDR3 reads CASSLAPDEQYF. In DNA form, the CDR3 reads TGTGCCAGCAGCTTAGCCCCGGACGAGCAGTACTTC. Drawing the rest from reference TRBV7-9 and TRBJ2-7, the complete variable domain is DTGVSQNPRHKITKRGQNVTFRCDPISEHNRLYWYRQTLGQGPEFLTYFQNEAQLEKSRLLSDRFSAERPKGSFSTLEIQRTEQGDSAMYLCASSLAPDEQYFGPGTRLTVT.

The V and J genes are TRBV19 and TRBJ2-7, with D tentatively TRBD1 (6 bases). Per germline, CDR1 LNHDA and CDR2 SQIVND (reference sequence). The CDR3 sequence is 14 residues long. V dropped 6 bases and J dropped 3 bases, with 15 bases sitting between them. CDR3 residues: CASSLTRGSYEQYF. The CDR3 nucleotides are TGTGCCAGTAGCCTCACTAGGGGGAGCTACGAGCAGTACTTC. The complete variable domain, with remaining parts taken from reference TRBV19 and TRBJ2-7, reads DGGITQSPKYLFRKEGQNVTLSCEQNLNHDAMYWYRQDPGQGLRLIYYSQIVNDFQKGDIAEGYSVSREKKESFPLTVTSAQKNPTAFYLCASSLTRGSYEQYFGPGTRLTVT.

V gene TRBV6-5 combines with J gene TRBJ1-1, with D possibly TRBD1 on 6 matching bases. Per the germline V gene, CDR1 is MNHEY and CDR2 is SVGAGI. The CDR3 spans 16 residues. Trimming took 0 bases from V and 4 from J, leaving 15 bases between them. The CDR3 is CASSYSPGDQGTEAFF. The DNA of the CDR3 is TGTGCCAGCAGTTACTCGCCAGGGGATCAGGGCACTGAAGCTTTCTTT.

This chain connects TRBV11-2 to TRBJ2-3; TRBD2 agrees at 9 bases. Germline assignment: CDR1 SGHAT and CDR2 FQNNGV. The CDR3 is 16 residues long. V lost 3 bases, J lost 4 bases, and 8 bases stayed unmatched. CDR3 nucleotide sequence: TGTGCCAGCAGCTTCCTTAGCGGGAGTATGCCAGATACGCAGTATTTT. Its translation is CASSFLSGSMPDTQYF.

The CDR3 reads CASTPRQATNEKLFF. The DNA of the CDR3 is TGTGCCAGTACTCCGAGACAGGCAACTAATGAAAAACTGTTTTTT. The J gene is TRBJ1-4, the V gene TRBV19, with D tentatively TRBD1 (6 bases). This CDR3 is 15 amino acids long. V was shortened by 7 bases and J by 0 bases, with 12 bases between the two germline ends. The V gene's germline CDR1 is LNHDA and CDR2 SQIVND (reference sequence).

This clone was recorded only once. This rearrangement joins TRBV30 to TRBJ2-3; 8 bases align to TRBD2. Looked up from germline, CDR1 is GTSNPN and CDR2 is SVGIG (reference sequence). This CDR3 comprises 15 residues. V shed 4 bases, J shed 0 bases, and the junction held 6 bases outside the gene matches. Here the CDR3 DNA reads TGTGCCTGGAATCCGGGGGGGGTCAGCACAGATACGCAGTATTTT. Encoded protein: CAWNPGGVSTDTQYF.

The V and J genes are TRBV29-1 and TRBJ2-3; maybe TRBD1 (6 bases). This CDR3 has 13 amino acids. Germline V lookup: CDR1 SQVTM, CDR2 ANQGSEA. Trimming took off 8 bases at V and 2 bases at J, with 14 bases between the two ends. In DNA form, the CDR3 reads TGCAGCATTAAGACAGGACACACAGATACGCAGTATTTT. Translated: CSIKTGHTDTQYF.

The rearrangement joins TRBV6-1 to TRBJ2-1; possibly TRBD2 for D (6 bases). CDR1 is MNHNS and CDR2 is SASEGT in the germline V gene. The CDR3 totals 15 residues. V was shortened by 7 bases and J by 0 bases, with 13 bases between the two germline ends. The CDR3 nucleotides read TGTGCCAGCATATTGACTAGGAGCTCCTACAATGAGCAGTTCTTC. The encoded protein is CASILTRSSYNEQFF.

This clone showed up just once. CDR3 in amino acids: CASSNTAYNEQFF. CDR3 sequence (DNA): TGTGCCAGTAGTAATACAGCCTACAATGAGCAGTTCTTC. The J gene is TRBJ2-1, the V gene TRBV19; no clear D gene. The CDR3 contains 13 residues. In germline, CDR1 is LNHDA, CDR2 SQIVND (reference sequence). The V gene lost 4 bases and the J gene lost 2 bases, with 6 bases spanning the gap.

The chain links TRBV21-1 to TRBJ2-7; TRBD1, the D gene given by the table, was not confirmed from the DNA. TRBV21-1 represents a pseudogene. The CDR3 covers 16 residues. This chain's CDR3 is CASSKARGQSFYEQYF. In DNA form, the CDR3 reads TGTGCCAGCAGCAAAGCACGGGGACAGAGTTTCTACGAGCAGTACTTC.

The V call is TRBV9, the J call TRBJ2-7; 10 nucleotides match TRBD2. This CDR3 comprises 20 residues. The germline V gene encodes CDR1 SGDLS and CDR2 YYNGEE. The V segment lost 4 bases and the J segment 5 bases; nucleotides outside the gene matches: 24. In DNA, the CDR3 is TGTGCCAGCAGCACGACGGGGGCTAGCGGGAGTTTAATTCTCCCCCACGAGCAGTACTTC. Translated: CASSTTGASGSLILPHEQYF.

V usage is TRBV11-2 and J usage is TRBJ2-3, with D perhaps TRBD1 (6 bases). From germline, CDR1 is SGHAT and CDR2 FQNNGV. Trimming took 5 bases from V and 4 from J, leaving 16 bases between them. The CDR3 is made up of 15 amino acids. CDR3 sequence: CASSLVSEGADTQYF. The CDR3 region has the DNA TGTGCCAGCAGCCTTGTCAGCGAGGGGGCAGATACGCAGTATTTT.

The J gene is TRBJ1-4, the V gene TRBV19, with 9 nucleotides matching TRBD1. The CDR3 runs 16 residues. The germline V gene encodes CDR1 LNHDA and CDR2 SQIVND (reference sequence). J lost 3 bases, V lost 3 bases, and 5 bases had no gene match. The CDR3 loop is CASSIFWTGANEKLFF. The CDR3 DNA follows: TGTGCCAGTAGTATTTTTTGGACAGGGGCTAATGAAAAACTGTTTTTT.

This clone was picked up one time. The CDR3 is CASSEGLASTDTQYF. As DNA, the CDR3 is TGTGCCAGCAGTGAAGGACTAGCGAGCACAGATACGCAGTATTTT. The V call is TRBV2, the J call TRBJ2-3; 8 bases align to TRBD2. J lost 0 bases, V lost 1 base, and 0 bases had no gene match. The CDR3 sequence is 15 residues long. CDR1 is SNHLY, CDR2 FYNNEI, per germline.

The chain joins TRBV27 to TRBJ2-5; D possibly corresponds to TRBD1 (5 bases). V lost 3 bases, J lost 0 bases, and 17 bases lay in between. Germline values: CDR1 MNHEY, CDR2 SMNVEV (reference sequence). The CDR3 sequence is 17 residues long. The CDR3 reads CASSLTAPSGYQETQYF. For the CDR3, the DNA is TGTGCCAGCAGTTTGACAGCCCCATCAGGGTACCAAGAGACCCAGTACTTC.

The chain is built from TRBV7-2 and TRBJ1-6; the match to TRBD1 covers 7 bases. Germline CDR1 is SGHTA and CDR2 is FQGNSA. V gave up 6 bases and J gave up 7 bases; unmatched junction bases: 6. The CDR3 is 14 amino acids. The CDR3 region is CASSQGQLNSPLHF. CDR3 bases: TGTGCCAGCAGTCAGGGACAGCTCAATTCACCCCTCCACTTT.

The chain carries TRBV11-2 and TRBJ2-7, with TRBD2 matching 8 bases. The J segment lost 9 bases and the V segment lost 0 bases, leaving 10 bases of the junction unmatched. Germline V gene sequence: CDR1 SGHAT, CDR2 FQNNGV. This CDR3 comprises 15 residues. CDR3 loop: CASSLDRGGLRVQYF. CDR3 bases: TGTGCCAGCAGCTTAGATCGGGGGGGCCTGAGGGTGCAGTACTTC.

The rearrangement uses TRBV5-1 and TRBJ1-1; D not certain. Germline assignment: CDR1 SGHRS and CDR2 YFSETQ. This CDR3 has 15 amino acids. V lost 0 bases and J 5 bases, leaving 14 bases between the germline ends. CDR3 in DNA: TGCGCCAGCAGCTTGGAAGGAGGCGCGGGAACTGAAGCTTTCTTT. It encodes CASSLEGGAGTEAFF.

The CDR3 spells CASSLGIIAFGAGNLHEQYF. DNA for the CDR3: TGTGCCAGCAGCTTGGGGATTATTGCGTTCGGAGCGGGAAATCTCCACGAGCAGTACTTC. This chain links TRBV5-8 with TRBJ2-7; 7 bases match TRBD2. The trim removed 0 bases at V and 5 bases at J, leaving 23 bases unmatched. CDR1 and CDR2 (germline): SGHTS, YDEGEE. The length of the CDR3 is 20 residues. The full variable domain, with the rest looked up from reference TRBV5-8 and TRBJ2-7, is EAGVTQSPTHLIKTRGQQATLRCSPISGHTSVYWYQQALGLGLQFLLWYDEGEERNRGNFPPRFSGRQFPNYSSELNVNALELEDSALYLCASSLGIIAFGAGNLHEQYFGPGTRLTVT.

The genes are TRBV2 and TRBJ2-5; TRBD2 matches 11 bases. V lost 5 bases and J lost 5; bases outside the gene matches: 10. The V gene's germline CDR1 is SNHLY and CDR2 FYNNEI. The CDR3 is 16 amino acids. In nucleotides, the CDR3 is TGTGCCAGCAGTCCGGGGGTAGCGGGGGGGCTGGAGACCCAGTACTTC. Its protein is CASSPGVAGGLETQYF.

The rearrangement uses TRBV19 and TRBJ2-6, with TRBD1 matching over 9 bases. With V trimmed by 5 bases and J by 0 bases, 2 bases remained unmatched. There are 16 residues in the CDR3. The germline V gene has CDR1 LNHDA and CDR2 SQIVND (reference sequence). Written as DNA, the CDR3 is TGTGCCAGTAGTGACAGGGGGTACTCTGGGGCCAACGTCCTGACTTTC. This encodes CASSDRGYSGANVLTF.

This chain connects TRBV5-8 to TRBJ1-5; 9 nucleotides align to TRBD1. Unmatched junction bases numbered 10, after V lost 6 bases and J lost 6 bases. The CDR3 runs 15 residues. The germline V gene has CDR1 SGHTS and CDR2 YDEGEE. CDR3 loop: CASITDRGGSQPQHF. CDR3 DNA sequence: TGTGCCAGCATCACGGACAGGGGTGGAAGTCAGCCCCAGCATTTT.

The CDR3 DNA reads TGTGCCAGCAGCGCGACAGGGGGCGGCTACACCTTC. Translated: CASSATGGGYTF. This rearrangement joins TRBV9 to TRBJ1-2; 10 bases agree with TRBD1. Germline V gene lookup returns CDR1 SGDLS and CDR2 YYNGEE. The CDR3 extends over 12 amino acids. Trimming cost V 3 bases and J 8 bases; bases outside gene matches: 1.

This rearrangement joins TRBV5-1 to TRBJ1-2; no firm D call. This CDR3 has 14 residues. From germline, CDR1 is SGHRS and CDR2 YFSETQ. Trimming took 0 bases from V and 3 from J, leaving 9 bases between them. Here the CDR3 DNA reads TGCGCCAGCAGCTTGGCCTTCGACTACTATGGCTACACCTTC. Its translation: CASSLAFDYYGYTF.

The rearrangement joins TRBV7-9 to TRBJ1-2, with no clear D. CDR1 SEHNR and CDR2 FQNEAQ come from the germline V gene (reference sequence). Trimming removed 1 base from V and 2 bases from J, with 5 bases in between. The CDR3 spans 13 residues. The CDR3 coding sequence is TGTGCCAGCAGCTTAGGACTGAACTATGGCTACACCTTC. As protein: CASSLGLNYGYTF.